This T cell receptor beta chain is from a study of blood T cell repertoires in COVID-19. Study overall: Italy, Spain and the United States were the sources of the convalescent and acute COVID-19 samples. T cells, B-cell-depleted T cells, or PBMCs provided the cDNA or gDNA that served as material.

Per the germline V gene, CDR1 is LNHDA and CDR2 is SQIVND (reference sequence). The CDR3 covers 16 residues. The V end lost 1 base, the J end lost 6 bases, and 16 bases lay between the germline ends. Per the authors' pipeline: Researchers report that nucleated cell counts were estimated from reference gene primer amplification. The repertoire was sequenced with immunoSEQ multiplex PCR; TCRdb's copy has only in-frame clones and lacks some. V and J calls and clone size are as listed in that table; D and trimming were resolved from the DNA. Here the sample spans about 180,000 clones, approximately 85% being singletons.

Sequences were obtained from peripheral blood. J is TRBJ1-5 and V is TRBV19; D unclear. The TCR sequence derives from an elderly woman with acute or convalescent COVID-19. CDR3 loop: CASSIVAGGVGQPQHF. CDR3 nucleotide sequence: TGTGCCAGTAGTATAGTTGCGGGAGGAGTGGGTCAGCCCCAGCATTTT. Using reference TRBV19 and TRBJ1-5 for the parts outside the CDR3, the full variable domain is DGGITQSPKYLFRKEGQNVTLSCEQNLNHDAMYWYRQDPGQGLRLIYYSQIVNDFQKGDIAEGYSVSREKKESFPLTVTSAQKNPTAFYLCASSIVAGGVGQPQHFGDGTRLSIL.